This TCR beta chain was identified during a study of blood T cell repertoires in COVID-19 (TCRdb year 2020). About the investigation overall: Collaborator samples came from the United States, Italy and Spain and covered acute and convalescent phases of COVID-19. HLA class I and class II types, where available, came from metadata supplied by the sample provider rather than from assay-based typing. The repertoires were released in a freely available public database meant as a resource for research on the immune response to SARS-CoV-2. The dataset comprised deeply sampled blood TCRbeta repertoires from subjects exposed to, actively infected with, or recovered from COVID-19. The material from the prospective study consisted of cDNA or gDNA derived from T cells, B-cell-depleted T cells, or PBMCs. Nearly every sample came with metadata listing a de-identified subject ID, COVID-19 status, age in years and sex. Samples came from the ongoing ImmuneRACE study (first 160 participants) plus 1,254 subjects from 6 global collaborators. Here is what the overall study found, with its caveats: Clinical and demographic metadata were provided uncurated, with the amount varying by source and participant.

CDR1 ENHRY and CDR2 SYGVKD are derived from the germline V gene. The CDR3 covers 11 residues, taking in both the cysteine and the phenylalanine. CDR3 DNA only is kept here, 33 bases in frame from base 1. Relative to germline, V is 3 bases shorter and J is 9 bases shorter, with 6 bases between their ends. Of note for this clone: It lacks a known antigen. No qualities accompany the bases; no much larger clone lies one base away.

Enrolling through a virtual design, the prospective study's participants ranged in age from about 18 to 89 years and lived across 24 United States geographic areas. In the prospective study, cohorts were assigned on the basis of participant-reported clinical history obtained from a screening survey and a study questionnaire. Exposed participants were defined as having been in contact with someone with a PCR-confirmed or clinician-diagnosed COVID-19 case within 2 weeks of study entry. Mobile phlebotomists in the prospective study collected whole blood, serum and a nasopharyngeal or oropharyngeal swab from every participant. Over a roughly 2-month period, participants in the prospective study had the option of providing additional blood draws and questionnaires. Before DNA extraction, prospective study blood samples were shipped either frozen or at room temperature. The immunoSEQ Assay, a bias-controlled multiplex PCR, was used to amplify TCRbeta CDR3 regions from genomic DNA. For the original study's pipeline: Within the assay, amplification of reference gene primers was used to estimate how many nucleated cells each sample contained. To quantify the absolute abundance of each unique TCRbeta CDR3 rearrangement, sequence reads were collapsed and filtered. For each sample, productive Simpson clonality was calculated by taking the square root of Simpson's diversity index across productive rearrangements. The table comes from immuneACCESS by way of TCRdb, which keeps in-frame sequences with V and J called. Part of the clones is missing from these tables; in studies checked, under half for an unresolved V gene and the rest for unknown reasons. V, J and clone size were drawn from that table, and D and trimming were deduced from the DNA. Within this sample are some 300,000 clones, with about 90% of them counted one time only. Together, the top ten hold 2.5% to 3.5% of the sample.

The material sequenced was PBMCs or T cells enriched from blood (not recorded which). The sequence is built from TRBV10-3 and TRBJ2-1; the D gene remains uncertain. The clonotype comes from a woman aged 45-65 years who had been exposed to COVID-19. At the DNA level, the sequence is TGTGCCATCAGTGACCCGGGTGAGCAGTTCTTC. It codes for CAISDPGEQFF.